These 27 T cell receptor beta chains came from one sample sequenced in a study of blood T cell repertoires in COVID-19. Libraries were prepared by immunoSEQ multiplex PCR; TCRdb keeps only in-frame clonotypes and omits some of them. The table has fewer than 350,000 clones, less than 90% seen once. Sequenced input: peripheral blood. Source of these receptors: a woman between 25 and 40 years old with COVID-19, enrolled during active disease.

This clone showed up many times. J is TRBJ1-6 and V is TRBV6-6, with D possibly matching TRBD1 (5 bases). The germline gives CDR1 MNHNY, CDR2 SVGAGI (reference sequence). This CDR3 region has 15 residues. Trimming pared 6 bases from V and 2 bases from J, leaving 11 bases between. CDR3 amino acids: CASRGPLPYNSPLHF. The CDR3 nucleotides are TGTGCCAGCAGGGGGCCTCTCCCCTATAATTCACCCCTCCACTTT.

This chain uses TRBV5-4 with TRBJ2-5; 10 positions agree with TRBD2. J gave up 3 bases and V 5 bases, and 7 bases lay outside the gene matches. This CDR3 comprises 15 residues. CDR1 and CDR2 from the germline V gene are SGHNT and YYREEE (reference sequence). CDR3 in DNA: TGTGCCAGCAGTCCCCTAGCGGGGGTAAAAGAGACCCAGTACTTC. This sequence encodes CASSPLAGVKETQYF.

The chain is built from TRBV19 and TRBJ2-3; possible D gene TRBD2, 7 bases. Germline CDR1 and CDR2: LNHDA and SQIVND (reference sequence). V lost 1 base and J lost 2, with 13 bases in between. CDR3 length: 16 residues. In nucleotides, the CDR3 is TGTGCCAGTAGTATAGTGGGGGGGCCGTCCACAGATACGCAGTATTTT. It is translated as CASSIVGGPSTDTQYF.

The CDR3 here is CASSPRFNYGYTF. CDR3 DNA: TGTGCCAGCAGCCCTCGGTTCAACTATGGCTACACCTTC. V gene TRBV7-2 combines with J gene TRBJ1-2, with D unresolved. CDR1 and CDR2 from the germline V gene are SGHTA and FQGNSA. This CDR3 region has 13 residues. Trimming pared 5 bases from V and 2 bases from J, leaving 9 bases between.

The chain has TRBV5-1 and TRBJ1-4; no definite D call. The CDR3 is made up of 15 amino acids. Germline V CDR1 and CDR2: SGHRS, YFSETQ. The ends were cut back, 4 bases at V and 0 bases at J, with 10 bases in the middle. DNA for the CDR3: TGCGCCAGCAGCAACCCGGGTTCAACTAATGAAAAACTGTTTTTT. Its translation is CASSNPGSTNEKLFF.

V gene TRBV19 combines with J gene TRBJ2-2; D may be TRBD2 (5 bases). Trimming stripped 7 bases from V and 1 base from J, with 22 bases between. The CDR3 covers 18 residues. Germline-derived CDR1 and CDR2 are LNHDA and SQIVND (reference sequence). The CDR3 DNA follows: TGTGCCAGTACCGAGAGATGGAGGCGGCAGGTGAACACCGGGGAGCTGTTTTTT. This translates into CASTERWRRQVNTGELFF. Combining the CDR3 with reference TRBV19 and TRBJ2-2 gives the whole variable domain DGGITQSPKYLFRKEGQNVTLSCEQNLNHDAMYWYRQDPGQGLRLIYYSQIVNDFQKGDIAEGYSVSREKKESFPLTVTSAQKNPTAFYLCASTERWRRQVNTGELFFGEGSRLTVL.

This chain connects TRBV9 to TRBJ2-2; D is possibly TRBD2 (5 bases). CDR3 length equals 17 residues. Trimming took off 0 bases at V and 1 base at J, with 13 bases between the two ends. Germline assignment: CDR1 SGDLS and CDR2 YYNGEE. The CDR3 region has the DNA TGTGCCAGCAGCGTAGGAAAGCGGTCTAGGAACACCGGGGAGCTGTTTTTT. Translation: CASSVGKRSRNTGELFF.

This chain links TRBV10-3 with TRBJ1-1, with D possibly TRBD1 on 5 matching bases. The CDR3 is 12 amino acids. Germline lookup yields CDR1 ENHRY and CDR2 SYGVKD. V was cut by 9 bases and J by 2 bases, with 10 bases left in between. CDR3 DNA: TGTGCCATTTCGGACACCAACACTGAAGCTTTCTTT. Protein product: CAISDTNTEAFF.

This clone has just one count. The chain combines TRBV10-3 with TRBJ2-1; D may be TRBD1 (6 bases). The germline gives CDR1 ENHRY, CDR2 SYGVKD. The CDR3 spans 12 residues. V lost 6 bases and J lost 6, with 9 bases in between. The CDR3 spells CAISVQGNEQFF. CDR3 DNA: TGTGCCATCAGCGTACAGGGCAATGAGCAGTTCTTC.

The CDR3 loop is CASSRRGNYEQYF. In DNA, the CDR3 is TGCGCCAGCAGCCGTAGGGGGAACTACGAGCAGTACTTC. The rearrangement uses TRBV5-1 and TRBJ2-7; the D gene is possibly TRBD1 (6 bases). Deletions cut 4 bases from V and 3 bases from J, with 11 bases between. The CDR3 is 13 residues long. Per the germline V gene, CDR1 is SGHRS and CDR2 is YFSETQ. Full variable domain (outside the CDR3, taken from reference TRBV5-1 and TRBJ2-7): KAGVTQTPRYLIKTRGQQVTLSCSPISGHRSVSWYQQTPGQGLQFLFEYFSETQRNKGNFPGRFSGRQFSNSRSEMNVSTLELGDSALYLCASSRRGNYEQYFGPGTRLTVT.

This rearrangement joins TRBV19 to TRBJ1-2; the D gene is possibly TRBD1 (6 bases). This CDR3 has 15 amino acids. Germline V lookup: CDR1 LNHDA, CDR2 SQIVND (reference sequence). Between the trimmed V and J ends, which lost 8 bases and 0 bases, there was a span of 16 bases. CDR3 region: CASEPGGAANYGYTF. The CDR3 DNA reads TGTGCCAGTGAACCCGGGGGGGCAGCTAACTATGGCTACACCTTC.

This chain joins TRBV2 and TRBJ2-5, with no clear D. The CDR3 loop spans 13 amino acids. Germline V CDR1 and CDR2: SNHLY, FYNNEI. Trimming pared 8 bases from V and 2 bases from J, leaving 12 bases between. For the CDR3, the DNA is TGTGCCAGCGGCATGCCCCGACAAGAGACCCAGTACTTC. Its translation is CASGMPRQETQYF.

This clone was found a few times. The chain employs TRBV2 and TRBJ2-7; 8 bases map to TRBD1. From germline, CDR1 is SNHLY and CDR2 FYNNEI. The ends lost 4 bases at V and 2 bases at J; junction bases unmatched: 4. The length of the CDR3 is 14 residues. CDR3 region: CASSATGATYEQYF. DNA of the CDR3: TGTGCCAGCAGTGCGACAGGGGCCACCTACGAGCAGTACTTC.

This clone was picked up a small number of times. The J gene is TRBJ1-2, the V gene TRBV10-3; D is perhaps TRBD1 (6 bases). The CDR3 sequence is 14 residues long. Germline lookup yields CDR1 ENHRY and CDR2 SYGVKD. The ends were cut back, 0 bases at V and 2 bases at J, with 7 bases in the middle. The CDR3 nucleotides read TGTGCCATCAGTGAGTCTCAGGGGAACTATGGCTACACCTTC. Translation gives CAISESQGNYGYTF.

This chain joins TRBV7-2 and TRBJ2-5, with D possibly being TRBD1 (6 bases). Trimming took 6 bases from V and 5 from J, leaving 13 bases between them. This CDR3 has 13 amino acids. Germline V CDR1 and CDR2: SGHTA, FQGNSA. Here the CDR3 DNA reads TGTGCCAGCAGATTGGACAGACGGGAGACCCAGTACTTC. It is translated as CASRLDRRETQYF.

CDR3 sequence (DNA): TGTGCTAGTGGACCCGTCGGGACAGGGGCCTACAATGAGCAGTTCTTC. This gives the protein CASGPVGTGAYNEQFF. This rearrangement joins TRBV12-5 to TRBJ2-1; 10 bases align to TRBD1. With 6 bases clipped from V and 2 bases from J, the junction kept 7 bases outside the gene matches. The CDR3 covers 16 residues. Germline CDR1 is LGHNT and CDR2 is FRNRAP.

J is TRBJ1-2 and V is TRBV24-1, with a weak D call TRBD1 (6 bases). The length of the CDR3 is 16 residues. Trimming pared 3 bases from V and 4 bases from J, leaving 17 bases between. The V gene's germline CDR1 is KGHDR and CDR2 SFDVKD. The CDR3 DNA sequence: TGTGCCACCAGTGATCCCTATGGGCCAGGGGTCTATGGCTACACCTTC. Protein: CATSDPYGPGVYGYTF.

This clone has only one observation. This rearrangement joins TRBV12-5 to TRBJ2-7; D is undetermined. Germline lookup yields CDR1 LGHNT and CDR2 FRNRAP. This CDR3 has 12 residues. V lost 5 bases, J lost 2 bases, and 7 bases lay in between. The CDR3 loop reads CASGRTAYEQYF. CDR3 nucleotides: TGTGCTAGTGGTCGAACAGCCTACGAGCAGTACTTC.

The CDR3 protein is CASSLYRGATMNEQFF. CDR3 coding DNA: TGTGCCAGCAGCTTGTATAGGGGCGCGACGATGAATGAGCAGTTCTTC. V and J are TRBV5-8 and TRBJ2-1; possibly TRBD1 for D (5 bases). The CDR3 loop spans 16 amino acids. Trimming removed 1 base at V and 7 bases at J, with 18 bases between. CDR1 SGHTS and CDR2 YDEGEE come from the germline V gene.

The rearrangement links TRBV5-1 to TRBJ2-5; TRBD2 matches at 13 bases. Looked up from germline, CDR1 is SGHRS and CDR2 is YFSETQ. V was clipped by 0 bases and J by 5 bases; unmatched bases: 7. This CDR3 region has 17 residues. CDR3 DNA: TGCGCCAGCAGCTTGGCCGGGACTAGCGGGGCGTGGGAGACCCAGTACTTC. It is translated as CASSLAGTSGAWETQYF.

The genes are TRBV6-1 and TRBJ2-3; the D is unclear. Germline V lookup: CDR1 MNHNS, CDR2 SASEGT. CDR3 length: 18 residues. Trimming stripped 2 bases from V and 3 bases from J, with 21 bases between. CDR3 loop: CASSEMYSSDLLTDTQYF. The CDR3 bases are TGTGCCAGCAGTGAAATGTATTCTAGTGATCTCCTTACAGATACGCAGTATTTT.

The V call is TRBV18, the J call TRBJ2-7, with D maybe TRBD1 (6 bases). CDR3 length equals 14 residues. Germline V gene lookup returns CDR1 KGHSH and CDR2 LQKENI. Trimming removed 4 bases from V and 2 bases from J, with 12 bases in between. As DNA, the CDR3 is TGTGCCAGCTCACTCGGACAGCAGACCTACGAGCAGTACTTC. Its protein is CASSLGQQTYEQYF.

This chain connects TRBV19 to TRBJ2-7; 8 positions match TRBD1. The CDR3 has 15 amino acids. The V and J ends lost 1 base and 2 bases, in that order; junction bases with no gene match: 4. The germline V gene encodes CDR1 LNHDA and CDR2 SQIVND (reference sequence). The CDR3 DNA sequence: TGTGCCAGTAGTATAGGGACAGGGCCTCCCTACGAGCAGTACTTC. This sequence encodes CASSIGTGPPYEQYF.

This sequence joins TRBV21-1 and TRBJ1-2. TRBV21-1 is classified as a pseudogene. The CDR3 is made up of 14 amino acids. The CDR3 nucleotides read TGTGCCAGCAGCAAAGAGGGAGCTAACTATGGCTACACCTTC. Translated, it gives CASSKEGANYGYTF.

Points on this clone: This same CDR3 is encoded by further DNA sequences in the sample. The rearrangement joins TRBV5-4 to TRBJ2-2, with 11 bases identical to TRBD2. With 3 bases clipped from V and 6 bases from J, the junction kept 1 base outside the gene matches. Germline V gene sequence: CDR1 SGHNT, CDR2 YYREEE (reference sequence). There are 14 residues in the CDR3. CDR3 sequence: CASSSGLAAGELFF. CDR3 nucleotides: TGTGCCAGCAGCTCGGGACTAGCGGCCGGGGAGCTGTTTTTT.

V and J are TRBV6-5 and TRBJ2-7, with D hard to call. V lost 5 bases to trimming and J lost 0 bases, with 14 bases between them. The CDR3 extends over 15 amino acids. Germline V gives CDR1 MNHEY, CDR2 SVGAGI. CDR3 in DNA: TGTGCCAGCAGTCCCATGCGGCTCAACTCCTACGAGCAGTACTTC. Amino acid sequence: CASSPMRLNSYEQYF.

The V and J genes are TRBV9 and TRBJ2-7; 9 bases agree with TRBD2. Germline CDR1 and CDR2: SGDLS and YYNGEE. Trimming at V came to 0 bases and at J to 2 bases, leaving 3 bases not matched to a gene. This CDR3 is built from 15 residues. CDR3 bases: TGTGCCAGCAGCGTAGGGGCTAGCGGGGCCTACGAGCAGTACTTC. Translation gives CASSVGASGAYEQYF.